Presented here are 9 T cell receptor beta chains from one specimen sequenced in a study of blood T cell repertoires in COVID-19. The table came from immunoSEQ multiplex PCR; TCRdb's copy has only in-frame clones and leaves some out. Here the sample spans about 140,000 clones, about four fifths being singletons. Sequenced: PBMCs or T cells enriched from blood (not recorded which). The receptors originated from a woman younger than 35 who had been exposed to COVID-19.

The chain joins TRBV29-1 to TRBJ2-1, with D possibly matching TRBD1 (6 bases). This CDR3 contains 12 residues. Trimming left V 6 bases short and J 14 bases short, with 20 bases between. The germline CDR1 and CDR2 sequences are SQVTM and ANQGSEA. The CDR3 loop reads CSVAGRGRGKFF. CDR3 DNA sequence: TGCAGCGTGGCCGGAAGAGGCAGGGGAAAGTTCTTC.

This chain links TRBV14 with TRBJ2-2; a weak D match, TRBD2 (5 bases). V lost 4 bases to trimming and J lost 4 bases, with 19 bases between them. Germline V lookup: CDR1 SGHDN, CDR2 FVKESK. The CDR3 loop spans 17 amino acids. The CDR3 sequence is CASSREPSPILTGELFF. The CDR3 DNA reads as TGTGCCAGCAGCCGAGAACCTAGCCCAATTCTCACCGGGGAGCTGTTTTTT. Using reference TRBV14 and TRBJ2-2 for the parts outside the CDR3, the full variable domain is EAGVTQFPSHSVIEKGQTVTLRCDPISGHDNLYWYRRVMGKEIKFLLHFVKESKQDESGMPNNRFLAERTGGTYSTLKVQPAELEDSGVYFCASSREPSPILTGELFFGEGSRLTVL.

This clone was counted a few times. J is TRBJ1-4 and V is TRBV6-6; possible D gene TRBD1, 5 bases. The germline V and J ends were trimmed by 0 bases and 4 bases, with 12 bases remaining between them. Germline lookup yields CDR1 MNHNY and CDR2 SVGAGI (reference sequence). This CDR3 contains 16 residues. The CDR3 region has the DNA TGTGCCAGCAGTTACTCGATGACAGAAGTTAATGAAAAACTGTTTTTT. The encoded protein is CASSYSMTEVNEKLFF.

CDR3 nucleotides: TGCGCCAGCAGCTTGGCCATGTGGACGACTAGCGGGACGGTTGAGCAGTTCTTC. Its protein is CASSLAMWTTSGTVEQFF. The V and J genes are TRBV5-1 and TRBJ2-1, with 11 bases fitting TRBD2. Germline-derived CDR1 and CDR2 are SGHRS and YFSETQ. Trimming removed 0 bases from V and 9 bases from J; junction bases left unmatched: 14. The CDR3 is 18 amino acids.

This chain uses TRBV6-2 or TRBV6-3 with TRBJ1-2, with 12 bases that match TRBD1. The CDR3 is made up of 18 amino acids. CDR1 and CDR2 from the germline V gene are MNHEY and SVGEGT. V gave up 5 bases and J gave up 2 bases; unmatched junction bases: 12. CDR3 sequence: CASSQVGTGGARNYGYTF. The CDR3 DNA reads TGTGCCAGCAGTCAAGTGGGGACAGGGGGCGCGAGGAACTATGGCTACACCTTC.

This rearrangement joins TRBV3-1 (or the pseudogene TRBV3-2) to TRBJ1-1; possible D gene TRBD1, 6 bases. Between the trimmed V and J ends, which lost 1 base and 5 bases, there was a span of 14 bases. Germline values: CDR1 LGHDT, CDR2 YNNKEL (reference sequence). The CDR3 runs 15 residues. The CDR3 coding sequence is TGTGCCAGCAGCCAAGGTGGGGGGGCGGTGACTGAAGCTTTCTTT. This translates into CASSQGGGAVTEAFF.

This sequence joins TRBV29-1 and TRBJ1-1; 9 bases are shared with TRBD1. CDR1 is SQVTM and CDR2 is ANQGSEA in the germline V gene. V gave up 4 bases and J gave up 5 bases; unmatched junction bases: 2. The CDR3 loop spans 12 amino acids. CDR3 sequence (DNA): TGCAGCGTTGGGGACAGGGTGACTGAAGCTTTCTTT. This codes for CSVGDRVTEAFF.

The CDR3: CASSPTAEAFF. The CDR3 DNA follows: TGTGCCAGCAGCCCAACAGCTGAAGCTTTCTTT. The J gene is TRBJ1-1, the V gene TRBV11-2, with D hard to call. The V end lost 5 bases, the J end lost 6 bases, and 7 bases lay between the germline ends. This CDR3 region has 11 residues. Germline loops: CDR1 SGHAT, CDR2 FQNNGV.

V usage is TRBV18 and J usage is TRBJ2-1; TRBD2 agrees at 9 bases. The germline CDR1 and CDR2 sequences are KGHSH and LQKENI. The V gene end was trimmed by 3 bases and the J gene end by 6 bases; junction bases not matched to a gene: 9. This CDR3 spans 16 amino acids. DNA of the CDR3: TGTGCCAGCTCACCCCCGGTAGCGGGAGATGGCAATGAGCAGTTCTTC. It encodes CASSPPVAGDGNEQFF.